What follows is one T cell receptor (beta chain) and its context. These data are taken from a study of T cell responses to AZD1222 COVID-19 vaccine. This CDR3 contains 14 residues. The V gene's germline CDR1 is SGHDT and CDR2 YYEEEE. Trimming left V 4 bases short and J 1 base short, with 11 bases between. TCRdb's copy holds only in-frame clones and misses some; the assay was immunoSEQ multiplex PCR. The sample lists 100,000 to 130,000 clones, about 90% occurring once. The source is an adult who received the AZD1222 COVID-19 vaccine. The chain has TRBV5-6 and TRBJ1-1; perhaps TRBD1 as D (6 bases). Source: peripheral blood, taken 28 days after the second AZD1222 dose. CDR3 sequence (DNA): TGTGCCAGCAGCCCGGGGGCCAGGAACACTGAAGCTTTCTTT. Its protein product is CASSPGARNTEAFF.